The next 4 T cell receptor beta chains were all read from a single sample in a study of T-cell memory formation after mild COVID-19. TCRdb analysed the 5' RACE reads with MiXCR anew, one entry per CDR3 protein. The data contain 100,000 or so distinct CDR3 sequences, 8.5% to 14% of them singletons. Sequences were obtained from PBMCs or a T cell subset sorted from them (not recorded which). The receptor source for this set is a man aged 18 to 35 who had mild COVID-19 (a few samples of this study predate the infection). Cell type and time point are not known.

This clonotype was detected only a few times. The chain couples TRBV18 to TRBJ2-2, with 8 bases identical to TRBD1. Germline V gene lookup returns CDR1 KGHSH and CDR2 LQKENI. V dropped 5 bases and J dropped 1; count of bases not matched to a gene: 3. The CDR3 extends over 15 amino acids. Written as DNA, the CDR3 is TGTGCCAGCTCAACAGGACAGGGGAACACCGGGGAGCTGTTTTTT. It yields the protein CASSTGQGNTGELFF.

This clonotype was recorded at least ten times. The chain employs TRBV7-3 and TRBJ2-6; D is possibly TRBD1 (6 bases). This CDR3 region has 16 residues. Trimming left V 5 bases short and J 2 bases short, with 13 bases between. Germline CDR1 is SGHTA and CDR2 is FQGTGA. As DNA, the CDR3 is TGTGCCAGCAGCACCCAACAGGGCCCTGGGGCCAACGTCCTGACTTTC. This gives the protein CASSTQQGPGANVLTF. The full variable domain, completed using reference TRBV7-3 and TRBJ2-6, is GAGVSQTPSNKVTEKGKYVELRCDPISGHTALYWYRQSLGQGPEFLIYFQGTGAADDSGLPNDRFFAVRPEGSVSTLKIQRTERGDSAVYLCASSTQQGPGANVLTFGAGSRLTVL.

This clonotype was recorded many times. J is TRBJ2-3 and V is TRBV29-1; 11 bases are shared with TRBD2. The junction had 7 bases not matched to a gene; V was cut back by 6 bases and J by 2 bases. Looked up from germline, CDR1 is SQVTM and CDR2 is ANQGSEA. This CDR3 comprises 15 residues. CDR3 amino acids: CSVRTSGGYTDTQYF. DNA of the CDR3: TGCAGCGTAAGAACTAGCGGGGGTTACACAGATACGCAGTATTTT.

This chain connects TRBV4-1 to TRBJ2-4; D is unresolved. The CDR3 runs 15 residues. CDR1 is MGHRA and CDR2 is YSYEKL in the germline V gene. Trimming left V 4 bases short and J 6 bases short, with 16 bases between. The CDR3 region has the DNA TGCGCCAGCAGCCCATTAGGAGCGTCTGGAAACATTCAGTACTTC. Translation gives CASSPLGASGNIQYF.